This T cell receptor (beta chain) emerged from a study of resident and recirculating memory T cells in vitiligo. On the study more broadly: Samples were epidermis from two lesional and two nonlesional sites, plus PBMCs.

The ends were cut back, 7 bases at V and 1 base at J, with 8 bases in the middle. The CDR3 contains 13 residues. CDR1 is MDHEN, CDR2 SYDVKM, per germline. Clones were read by immunoSEQ multiplex PCR, and TCRdb kept only the in-frame ones, dropping some. Altogether 72,000 or so clones are present, about 91% being singletons, with the ten largest covering about 5.5%. The chain is built from TRBV28 and TRBJ1-5, with D possibly TRBD1 on 5 matching bases. This sequence was found in a male donor with vitiligo. The sequenced sample consisted of blood. In DNA form, the CDR3 reads TGTGCCAGCACCCAGGGCAGCAATCAGCCCCAGCATTTT. This encodes CASTQGSNQPQHF.